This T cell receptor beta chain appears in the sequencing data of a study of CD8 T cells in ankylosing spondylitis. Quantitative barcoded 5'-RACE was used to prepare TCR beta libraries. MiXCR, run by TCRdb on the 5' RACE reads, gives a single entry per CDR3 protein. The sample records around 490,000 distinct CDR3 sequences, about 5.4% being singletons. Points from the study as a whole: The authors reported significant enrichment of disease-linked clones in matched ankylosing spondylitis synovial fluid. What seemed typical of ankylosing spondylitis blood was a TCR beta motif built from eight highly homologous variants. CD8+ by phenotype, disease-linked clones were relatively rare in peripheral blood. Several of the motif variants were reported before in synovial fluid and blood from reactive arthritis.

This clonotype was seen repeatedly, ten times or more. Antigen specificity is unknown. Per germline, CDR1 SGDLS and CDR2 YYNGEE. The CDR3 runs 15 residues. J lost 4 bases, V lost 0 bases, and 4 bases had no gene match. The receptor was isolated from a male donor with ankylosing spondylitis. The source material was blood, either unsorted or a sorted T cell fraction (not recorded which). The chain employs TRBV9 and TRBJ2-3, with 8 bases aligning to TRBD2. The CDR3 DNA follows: TGTGCCAGCAGCGTAGCTGCGACTAGCGCAGATACGCAGTATTTT. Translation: CASSVAATSADTQYF.